What follows are 25 T cell receptor beta chains derived from one specimen sequenced in a study of regulatory dendritic cells for organ transplantation. No antigen is known for these receptors. Sorted subsets were CFSE-labeled and cultured about 5 days with allogeneic dendritic cells. Assay: immunoSEQ multiplex PCR; the TCRdb copy retains only in-frame clones and omits some. The sample yields around 19,000 clones, around 85% seen once. The sequenced sample consisted of naive CD4+ T cells from blood cultured with regulatory dendritic cells. Subset indicated: CD45RA+ naive T cells. These receptors originate from a human donor in good health.

The J gene is TRBJ1-4, the V gene TRBV7-9; 8 positions agree with TRBD1. CDR3 length: 16 residues. The junction had 7 bases not matched to a gene; V was cut back by 0 bases and J by 7 bases. CDR1 SEHNR and CDR2 FQNEAQ come from the germline V gene (reference sequence). The CDR3 reads CASSLARTGTGEKLFF. The CDR3 nucleotides are TGTGCCAGCAGCTTAGCAAGGACAGGGACCGGTGAAAAACTGTTTTTT. The full variable domain, in which reference TRBV7-9 and TRBJ1-4 provide the parts outside the CDR3, is DTGVSQNPRHKITKRGQNVTFRCDPISEHNRLYWYRQTLGQGPEFLTYFQNEAQLEKSRLLSDRFSAERPKGSFSTLEIQRTEQGDSAMYLCASSLARTGTGEKLFFGSGTQLSVL.

The gene calls are TRBV28 and TRBJ1-2, with D tentatively TRBD1 (5 bases). From germline, CDR1 is MDHEN and CDR2 SYDVKM. V lost 9 bases and J lost 4, with 12 bases in between. This CDR3 spans 12 amino acids. The CDR3 sequence: CASKQDFYGYTF. The CDR3 DNA sequence: TGTGCCAGTAAACAGGACTTCTATGGCTACACCTTC.

The genes are TRBV7-9 and TRBJ2-3; D not certain. V dropped 8 bases and J dropped 5 bases, with 8 bases sitting between them. The CDR3 has 11 amino acids. Germline V lookup: CDR1 SEHNR, CDR2 FQNEAQ (reference sequence). The CDR3 reads CASQGVDTQYF. The DNA for the CDR3 is TGTGCCAGCCAAGGAGTAGATACGCAGTATTTT.

This clone was recorded a few times. The rearrangement joins TRBV2 to TRBJ1-5; D remains unclear. The germline CDR1 and CDR2 sequences are SNHLY and FYNNEI. With 8 bases removed from V and 4 bases from J, the gap between germline ends came to 12 bases. CDR3 length: 13 residues. This CDR3 reads CASSGGNNQPQHF. The CDR3 DNA reads as TGTGCCAGCTCGGGCGGAAATAATCAGCCCCAGCATTTT.

This chain uses TRBV6-1 with TRBJ1-1; a possible D gene is TRBD1 (6 bases). Trimming removed 3 bases from V and 0 bases from J, with 14 bases in between. The CDR3 length is 16 residues. The germline gives CDR1 MNHNS, CDR2 SASEGT. The CDR3 DNA is TGTGCCAGCAGTGACTTTAACGACAGGCTGAACACTGAAGCTTTCTTT. It codes for CASSDFNDRLNTEAFF.

This chain uses TRBV7-9 with TRBJ1-1; perhaps TRBD1 as D (6 bases). Germline V gene lookup returns CDR1 SEHNR and CDR2 FQNEAQ (reference sequence). The CDR3 sequence is 15 residues long. V gave up 1 base and J gave up 11 bases, with 20 bases separating them. The CDR3 sequence is CASSLVGGLSSTAFF. Written as DNA, the CDR3 is TGTGCCAGCAGCTTAGTGGGGGGCCTCTCCTCAACGGCTTTCTTT.

V and J are TRBV7-6 and TRBJ1-5; D possibly corresponds to TRBD1 (6 bases). Trimming cost V 3 bases and J 2 bases, with 11 bases left between them. The CDR3 length is 15 residues. Germline loops: CDR1 SGHVS, CDR2 FNYEAQ. The CDR3 region has the DNA TGTGCCAGCAGCTTGGGGGCGGTCGGCAATCAGCCCCAGCATTTT. Protein: CASSLGAVGNQPQHF.

The chain links TRBV5-1 to TRBJ1-5, with D hard to call. Germline V lookup: CDR1 SGHRS, CDR2 YFSETQ. The CDR3 runs to 15 residues. V was clipped by 2 bases and J by 0 bases, with 9 bases between them. CDR3 coding DNA: TGCGCCAGCAGCTTCGGACTGCATAGCAATCAGCCCCAGCATTTT. It specifies CASSFGLHSNQPQHF.

The chain has TRBV12-5 and TRBJ2-5; D is unclear. This CDR3 comprises 12 residues. V was pared by 7 bases and J by 7 bases, with 13 bases between. The germline gives CDR1 LGHNT, CDR2 FRNRAP. Here the CDR3 DNA reads TGTGCTAGTGCCTCAGAGATAGGGACCCAGTACTTC. Amino acids: CASASEIGTQYF.

This chain joins TRBV28 and TRBJ2-1, with TRBD1 identical over 9 bases. Trimming took 8 bases from V and 3 from J; bases not matched to a gene: 20. CDR1 MDHEN and CDR2 SYDVKM come from the germline V gene. CDR3 length: 19 amino acids. This CDR3 is CASGGAGQGWARFYNEQFF. CDR3 DNA: TGTGCCAGCGGAGGAGCGGGACAGGGTTGGGCTAGGTTCTACAATGAGCAGTTCTTC.

This clone was seen just once. V and J are TRBV7-9 and TRBJ2-5; D is possibly TRBD2 (6 bases). Trimming left V 4 bases short and J 1 base short, with 16 bases between. This CDR3 comprises 16 residues. CDR1 and CDR2 from the germline V gene are SEHNR and FQNEAQ (reference sequence). CDR3 protein: CASSSRGAGSQETQYF. CDR3 coding DNA: TGTGCCAGCAGCTCCCGGGGAGCGGGCAGCCAAGAGACCCAGTACTTC. The full variable domain, rest sourced from reference TRBV7-9 and TRBJ2-5, is DTGVSQNPRHKITKRGQNVTFRCDPISEHNRLYWYRQTLGQGPEFLTYFQNEAQLEKSRLLSDRFSAERPKGSFSTLEIQRTEQGDSAMYLCASSSRGAGSQETQYFGPGTRLLVL.

The DNA for the CDR3 is TGTGCCAGCAGTGACCCCTCGGCCATCCTCACCACTGAAGCTTTCTTT. Amino acids: CASSDPSAILTTEAFF. V and J are TRBV6-1 and TRBJ1-1, with D hard to call. This CDR3 contains 16 residues. Germline V gene data show CDR1 as MNHNS and CDR2 as SASEGT. V lost 3 bases and J 4 bases, leaving 18 bases between the germline ends.

This chain links TRBV7-9 with TRBJ2-7, with 9 bases identical to TRBD2. The V segment lost 1 base and the J segment 5 bases; nucleotides outside the gene matches: 18. CDR3 length: 19 amino acids. Germline loops: CDR1 SEHNR, CDR2 FQNEAQ (reference sequence). In DNA form, the CDR3 reads TGTGCCAGCAGCTTAGTGTATTTGGGCGGGAGGGCCATCAGACACGAGCAGTACTTC. Amino acid sequence: CASSLVYLGGRAIRHEQYF.

The rearrangement joins TRBV6-1 to TRBJ1-1, with D perhaps TRBD1 (5 bases). Germline V gene data show CDR1 as MNHNS and CDR2 as SASEGT. Deletions cut 4 bases from V and 5 bases from J, with 11 bases between. The CDR3 has 13 amino acids. DNA for the CDR3: TGTGCCAGCAGTGGGGGGGTTCGGACTGAAGCTTTCTTT. This encodes CASSGGVRTEAFF.

V is TRBV7-8 and J is TRBJ1-6; D may be TRBD1 (5 bases). This CDR3 contains 15 residues. Trimming shortened V by 0 bases and J by 6 bases, and 9 bases separated the two germline ends. Germline V gives CDR1 SGHVS, CDR2 FQNEAQ. CDR3 amino acids: CASSLARQPNSPLHF. The CDR3 DNA reads TGTGCCAGCAGCTTAGCAAGACAGCCTAATTCACCCCTCCACTTT. The whole variable domain, remainder taken from reference TRBV7-8 and TRBJ1-6, is GAGVSQSPRYKVAKRGQDVALRCDPISGHVSLFWYQQALGQGPEFLTYFQNEAQLDKSGLPSDRFFAERPEGSVSTLKIQRTQQEDSAVYLCASSLARQPNSPLHFGNGTRLTVT.

The V call is TRBV11-1, the J call TRBJ1-5; TRBD1 aligns across 9 bases. The ends lost 5 bases at V and 3 bases at J; junction bases unmatched: 8. Germline loops: CDR1 SGHAT, CDR2 FQDESV (reference sequence). The length of the CDR3 is 16 residues. CDR3 amino acids: CASSLLTGGLNQPQHF. For the CDR3, the DNA is TGTGCCAGCAGCCTCTTGACAGGGGGACTCAATCAGCCCCAGCATTTT.

This clone has more than one count but fewer than ten. The V call is TRBV5-6, the J call TRBJ2-7, with 7 bases that match TRBD1. J lost 3 bases, V lost 3 bases, and 9 bases had no gene match. The CDR3 consists of 15 residues. Germline CDR1 reads SGHDT; CDR2 reads YYEEEE. CDR3 sequence reads: CASSSLGDRIYEQYF. CDR3 nucleotides: TGTGCCAGCAGCTCGCTGGGGGACAGAATCTACGAGCAGTACTTC. Full variable domain (outside the CDR3, taken from reference TRBV5-6 and TRBJ2-7): DAGVTQSPTHLIKTRGQQVTLRCSPKSGHDTVSWYQQALGQGPQFIFQYYEEEERQRGNFPDRFSGHQFPNYSSELNVNALLLGDSALYLCASSSLGDRIYEQYFGPGTRLTVT.

The genes are TRBV6-5 and TRBJ2-4; tentative D call: TRBD1 (6 bases). V shed 4 bases and J shed 1 base, with 14 bases lying between them. Looked up from germline, CDR1 is MNHEY and CDR2 is SVGAGI. The length of the CDR3 is 16 residues. The CDR3 sequence is CASSSHRVKAKNIQYF. DNA of the CDR3: TGTGCCAGCAGTTCTCACAGGGTGAAGGCCAAAAACATTCAGTACTTC.

V usage is TRBV9 and J usage is TRBJ2-1; 8 bases map to TRBD2. CDR1 SGDLS and CDR2 YYNGEE come from the germline V gene. The CDR3 has 16 residues. V was pared by 3 bases and J by 1 base, with 6 bases of the junction left unmatched. The CDR3 DNA is TGTGCCAGCAGCGCCAATAGCGGGGCATCCTACAATGAGCAGTTCTTC. As protein: CASSANSGASYNEQFF.

DNA of the CDR3: TGTGCCAGCAGCTTCCAGGGGGTCTACGAGCAGTACTTC. Amino acids: CASSFQGVYEQYF. V gene TRBV5-4 combines with J gene TRBJ2-7; 7 positions match TRBD1. CDR1 and CDR2 (germline): SGHNT, YYREEE (reference sequence). V shed 2 bases, J shed 3 bases, and the junction held 2 bases outside the gene matches. CDR3 size: 13 residues. Supplemented by reference TRBV5-4 and TRBJ2-7, the full variable domain reads ETGVTQSPTHLIKTRGQQVTLRCSSQSGHNTVSWYQQALGQGPQFIFQYYREEENGRGNFPPRFSGLQFPNYSSELNVNALELDDSALYLCASSFQGVYEQYFGPGTRLTVT.

The chain couples TRBV6-5 to TRBJ1-2; the D is unclear. The CDR3 extends over 12 amino acids. Trimming left V 4 bases short and J 9 bases short, with 12 bases between. Looked up from germline, CDR1 is MNHEY and CDR2 is SVGAGI. The CDR3: CASSFRPGSYTF. Written as DNA, the CDR3 is TGTGCCAGCAGTTTTCGACCGGGGAGCTACACCTTC.

In DNA, the CDR3 is TGTGCCAGTAGTATAGGTTCTAATCCAGATACGCAGTATTTT. As protein: CASSIGSNPDTQYF. The genes are TRBV19 and TRBJ2-3, with D unclear. The CDR3 is 14 amino acids. CDR1 and CDR2 (germline): LNHDA, SQIVND (reference sequence). V was cut by 1 base and J by 4 bases, with 9 bases left in between.

The genes are TRBV1 and TRBJ2-5; the table's D call TRBD2 went unverified against the DNA. TRBV1 is assigned pseudogene status. CDR3 length: 13 residues. For the CDR3, the DNA is TGCACCAGCAGCTCGCTAGGTTTGGAGACCCAGTACTTC. Protein: CTSSSLGLETQYF.

The gene calls are TRBV5-1 and TRBJ2-3; 9 nucleotides match TRBD2. J was trimmed by 4 bases and V by 6 bases; bases with no gene match: 6. Germline values: CDR1 SGHRS, CDR2 YFSETQ. There are 14 residues in the CDR3. The CDR3 DNA is TGCGCCAGCACTACCGGGACTAGCCCAGATACGCAGTATTTT. It is translated as CASTTGTSPDTQYF.

This chain links TRBV19 with TRBJ2-1; 14 bases fit TRBD2. V was pared by 3 bases and J by 7 bases, with 2 bases of the junction left unmatched. The CDR3 has 15 residues. Germline V gives CDR1 LNHDA, CDR2 SQIVND (reference sequence). CDR3 bases: TGTGCCAGTAGTATTTGGACTAGCGGGAGGAATGAGCAGTTCTTC. The encoded protein is CASSIWTSGRNEQFF.